Listed below are T cell receptor beta chains from one sample, sequenced in a study of T-cell reconstitution after alpha-beta-depleted transplantation in children. MiXCR, applied by TCRdb to the PCR reads, yields one record per CDR3 protein. This sample has 150,000 to 200,000 distinct CDR3 sequences, with more than 9.5% found just once. Sequenced here: PBMCs, sampled before TCRalphabeta/CD19-depleted stem cell transplant. Every receptor here comes from a boy between 2 and 10 years old with acute myeloid leukemia, due to receive a stem cell transplant. CDR3s include the opening cysteine and the closing phenylalanine or tryptophan. The D gene is left open where the match is weak. The listing skips clone size in some rows; elsewhere it reads once, few, many or a size class.

size: many
J: TRBJ1-6
D: .
V: TRBV29-1
DNA: TGCAGCGTTGAAGGGGGACCCCTCCACTTT
CDR3: CSVEGGPLHF

size: many
J: TRBJ2-1
D: TRBD2
V: TRBV20-1
DNA: TGCAGTGCTAGAGATCCGAGACTAGCGGGGGGCTCCTACAATGAGCAGTTCTTC
CDR3: CSARDPRLAGGSYNEQFF

size: many
J: TRBJ1-4
D: TRBD1
V: TRBV7-2
DNA: TGTGCCAGCAGCCAATACCCAATGGGACAGGCTAATGAAAAACTGTTTTTT
CDR3: CASSQYPMGQANEKLFF

size: many
J: TRBJ2-3
D: .
V: TRBV7-6
DNA: TGTGCCAGCAGTCCCGGAGGGACAGATACGCAGTATTTT
CDR3: CASSPGGTDTQYF

size: many
J: TRBJ2-4
D: .
V: TRBV6-5
DNA: TGTGCCAGCGGGTATAGACCGTGGGGCATTCAGTACTTC
CDR3: CASGYRPWGIQYF

size: .
J: TRBJ2-5
D: .
V: TRBV7-9
DNA: TGTGCCAGCAGCTTAGCCGCGGACAGCGGAGGACAAGAGACCCAGTACTTC
CDR3: CASSLAADSGGQETQYF

size: .
J: TRBJ2-2
D: TRBD2
V: TRBV7-9
DNA: TGTGCCAGCACCCCGGTTACTAGCGGGATAACCGGGGAGCTGTTTTTT
CDR3: CASTPVTSGITGELFF

size: many
J: TRBJ2-5
D: .
V: TRBV27
DNA: TGTGCCAGCAGTTTATACCCATTCCAAGAGACCCAGTACTTC
CDR3: CASSLYPFQETQYF

size: .
J: TRBJ2-3
D: .
V: TRBV10-3
DNA: TGTGCCATCGGTGCCTCTGCTGGGCCAGATACGCAGTATTTT
CDR3: CAIGASAGPDTQYF

size: many
J: TRBJ1-1
D: TRBD1
V: TRBV20-1
DNA: TGCAGTGCTAGAGAGGGAGGGGGCATGAACACTGAAGCTTTCTTT
CDR3: CSAREGGGMNTEAFF

size: many
J: TRBJ2-5
D: .
V: TRBV29-1
DNA: TGCAGCGAAGAACCCCTGAATTCGTACCAAGAGACCCAGTACTTC
CDR3: CSEEPLNSYQETQYF

size: many
J: TRBJ2-7
D: .
V: TRBV20-1
DNA: TGCAGTGCTACCCAGGGACACCACTACGAGCAGTACTTC
CDR3: CSATQGHHYEQYF

size: .
J: TRBJ2-1
D: .
V: TRBV6-1
DNA: TGTGCCAGCAGTGAATGGGGGGGCGAGGAGTTCTTC
CDR3: CASSEWGGEEFF

size: .
J: TRBJ2-3
D: TRBD2
V: TRBV7-9
DNA: TGTGCCAGCAGCTCCCGACTAGCGGGAGCAGATACGCAGTATTTT
CDR3: CASSSRLAGADTQYF

size: many
J: TRBJ1-6
D: TRBD1
V: TRBV6-2/TRBV6-3
DNA: TGTGCCAGCAGTTACCCGGACAGGGATGATTCACCCCTCCACTTT
CDR3: CASSYPDRDDSPLHF

size: many
J: TRBJ2-1
D: TRBD2
V: TRBV7-9
DNA: TGTGCCAGCAGCTTAAGGGCTCAGAGCGGGAGAGGCTCCTACAATGAGCAGTTCTTC
CDR3: CASSLRAQSGRGSYNEQFF

size: many
J: TRBJ2-1
D: .
V: TRBV6-5
DNA: TGTGCCAGCAGATACTCAAAGGGATCAGGCAATGAGCAGTTCTTC
CDR3: CASRYSKGSGNEQFF

size: many
J: TRBJ2-2
D: TRBD1
V: TRBV5-1
DNA: TGCGCCAGCAGCTTGAAGGGTCAGGGGGCCGATACCGGGGAGCTGTTTTTT
CDR3: CASSLKGQGADTGELFF

size: many
J: TRBJ2-3
D: TRBD2
V: TRBV20-1
DNA: TGCAGTTCCCTAACTAGCGGGAGCACAGATACGCAGTATTTT
CDR3: CSSLTSGSTDTQYF

size: many
J: TRBJ2-2
D: TRBD2
V: TRBV4-1
DNA: TGCGCCAGCAGCCAAGATTCTAGCGGGAGGGCCGGCGGGGAGCTGTTTTTT
CDR3: CASSQDSSGRAGGELFF

size: many
J: TRBJ1-1
D: .
V: TRBV7-9
DNA: TGTGCCAGCAGCTTTGGACAGATTGAAGCTTTCTTT
CDR3: CASSFGQIEAFF

size: many
J: TRBJ2-7
D: .
V: TRBV20-1
DNA: TGCAGTGCTTCCGGGACGGAAAGCTCCTACGAGCAGTACTTC
CDR3: CSASGTESSYEQYF

size: many
J: TRBJ1-6
D: .
V: TRBV10-3
DNA: TGTGCCATCAGTCAGACTGAGTGGAGTTCACCCCTCCACTTT
CDR3: CAISQTEWSSPLHF

size: many
J: TRBJ2-3
D: TRBD2
V: TRBV7-9
DNA: TGTGCTAGCAGGACTAGCGGGGGAGATACGCAGTATTTT
CDR3: CASRTSGGDTQYF

size: many
J: TRBJ1-1
D: TRBD1
V: TRBV30
DNA: TGTGCCTGGAGGGGCAAGGGACAGGGAAGGTACCCTGAAGCTTTCTTT
CDR3: CAWRGKGQGRYPEAFF

size: many
J: TRBJ1-2
D: TRBD1
V: TRBV20-1
DNA: TGCAGTGCTAGAGATCTTAGGGGGCTCCACTATGGCTACACCTTC
CDR3: CSARDLRGLHYGYTF

size: many
J: TRBJ2-1
D: .
V: TRBV5-1
DNA: TGCGCCAGCAGCAGAATAGCGCGATCTTCCTACAATGAGCAGTTCTTC
CDR3: CASSRIARSSYNEQFF

size: many
J: TRBJ2-1
D: TRBD2
V: TRBV7-8
DNA: TGTGCCAGCAGCAGGCGGCTCGGGACTAGCGGGGACAATGAGCAGTTCTTC
CDR3: CASSRRLGTSGDNEQFF

size: many
J: TRBJ2-1
D: TRBD2
V: TRBV3-1
DNA: TGTGCCAGCAGCCGCGGGGGGACCGGGGCGTTCGAGCAGTTCTTC
CDR3: CASSRGGTGAFEQFF

size: many
J: TRBJ1-6
D: TRBD1
V: TRBV7-8
DNA: TGTGCCAGCACCCTACTGACAGGGGGTAATTCACCCCTCCACTTT
CDR3: CASTLLTGGNSPLHF

size: many
J: TRBJ2-4
D: .
V: TRBV12-3/TRBV12-4
DNA: TGTGCCAGCAGTTTCAGTAAAAACATTCAGTACTTC
CDR3: CASSFSKNIQYF

size: many
J: TRBJ1-1
D: TRBD1
V: TRBV29-1
DNA: TGCAGCGGGGAGGGACAGCTTGAAGCTTTCTTT
CDR3: CSGEGQLEAFF

size: .
J: TRBJ2-2
D: TRBD2
V: TRBV20-1
DNA: TGCTGTGCTAGGCGGACTAGCGGGAACACCGGGGAGCTGTTTTTT
CDR3: CCARRTSGNTGELFF

size: many
J: TRBJ1-2
D: .
V: TRBV20-1
DNA: TGCAGTGCTCTCCCCGGGGACGAATATGGCTACACCTTC
CDR3: CSALPGDEYGYTF

size: many
J: TRBJ2-3
D: TRBD2
V: TRBV20-1
DNA: TGCAGTGCTCCTAAACTAGCGGGAGGACGTAGCGATACGCAGTATTTT
CDR3: CSAPKLAGGRSDTQYF

size: many
J: TRBJ2-2
D: TRBD1
V: TRBV29-1
DNA: TGCAGCGGGACAGGGACAACCGGGGAGCTGTTTTTT
CDR3: CSGTGTTGELFF

size: many
J: TRBJ2-4
D: .
V: TRBV5-1
DNA: TGCGCCAGCAGCTTGGGGCAGGGACTAGCCAAAAACATTCAGTACTTC
CDR3: CASSLGQGLAKNIQYF

size: many
J: TRBJ1-1
D: .
V: TRBV20-1
DNA: TGCAGTGCTAGAGATCAGGATCTCGGAGAGACTGAAGCTTTCTTT
CDR3: CSARDQDLGETEAFF

size: many
J: TRBJ2-2
D: .
V: TRBV4-2
DNA: TGTGCCAGCAGCCCCGAGACTTCCGAGGGCGGGGAGCTGTTTTTT
CDR3: CASSPETSEGGELFF

size: many
J: TRBJ1-1
D: .
V: TRBV28
DNA: TGTGCCAGCACCCCCTTGGGGGGAGAAGCTCGGCCTGAAGCTTTCTTT
CDR3: CASTPLGGEARPEAFF

size: few
J: TRBJ1-2
D: .
V: TRBV9
DNA: TGTGCCAGCAGCGTCGAGGAACAGGGCCTATACGGCTACACCTTC
CDR3: CASSVEEQGLYGYTF

size: many
J: TRBJ1-1
D: .
V: TRBV5-1
DNA: TGCGCCAGCAGCCCAGGGGCGACGTTGACTGAAGCTTTCTTT
CDR3: CASSPGATLTEAFF

size: many
J: TRBJ1-6
D: .
V: TRBV3-1
DNA: TGTGCCAGCAGCCAAGCGGGTAATTCACCCCTCCACTTT
CDR3: CASSQAGNSPLHF

size: many
J: TRBJ1-1
D: .
V: TRBV6-5
DNA: TGTGCCAGCAGAGACATGGGGCTCGGAGCTTTCTTT
CDR3: CASRDMGLGAFF

size: many
J: TRBJ2-1
D: TRBD2
V: TRBV29-1
DNA: TGCAGCATCGGACTAGCGGGAGCGAGATACAATGAGCAGTTCTTC
CDR3: CSIGLAGARYNEQFF

size: many
J: TRBJ1-2
D: .
V: TRBV11-2
DNA: TGTGCCAGCAGCTTACTCCTAAGTGGCTACACCTTC
CDR3: CASSLLLSGYTF

size: many
J: TRBJ2-1
D: TRBD1
V: TRBV6-5
DNA: TGTGCCAGCAGGGGACAGGGGGTGATTGGGTCCTACAATGAGCAGTTCTTC
CDR3: CASRGQGVIGSYNEQFF

size: many
J: TRBJ1-4
D: TRBD1
V: TRBV7-7
DNA: TGTGCCAGCAGCTTTCAAGGGGGCGAAAAACTGTTTTTT
CDR3: CASSFQGGEKLFF

size: many
J: TRBJ2-7
D: TRBD1
V: TRBV5-1
DNA: TGCGCCAGCAGCTCGGACAGGGCTCGCGAGCAGTACTTC
CDR3: CASSSDRAREQYF

size: many
J: TRBJ2-3
D: TRBD1
V: TRBV25-1
DNA: TGTGCCAGCAGTGGACTACAGGGGGTGGCCACAGATACGCAGTATTTT
CDR3: CASSGLQGVATDTQYF

size: once
J: TRBJ1-4
D: .
V: TRBV5-1
DNA: TGCGCTAGCAGCTCTGGTGAAATACTGTTTTTT
CDR3: CASSSGEILFF

size: many
J: TRBJ2-1
D: TRBD2
V: TRBV24-1
DNA: TGTGCCACCAGTGAGTTGCCTAGCGGGGCTTTCTACAATGAGCAGTTCTTC
CDR3: CATSELPSGAFYNEQFF

size: many
J: TRBJ2-5
D: .
V: TRBV20-1
DNA: TGCAGTGCTAGATTTCCGGGGTTGGAGACCCAGTACTTC
CDR3: CSARFPGLETQYF

size: .
J: TRBJ2-1
D: .
V: TRBV6-1
DNA: TGTGCCAGCAGGGCAGACAGGAGACTCTACAATGAGCAGTTCTTC
CDR3: CASRADRRLYNEQFF

size: .
J: TRBJ2-6
D: .
V: TRBV6-1
DNA: TGTGCCAGCAGTCAGGGAGGGGACACTGGGACCAACGTCCTGACTTTC
CDR3: CASSQGGDTGTNVLTF

size: many
J: TRBJ2-4
D: TRBD1
V: TRBV5-1
DNA: TGCGCCAGCAGCTCGGACAGGGGGAACATTCAGTACTTC
CDR3: CASSSDRGNIQYF

size: many
J: TRBJ2-5
D: TRBD1
V: TRBV20-1
DNA: TGCAGTGCTAGGGCCCCACCAGACAGGGGTCAAGAGACCCAGTACTTC
CDR3: CSARAPPDRGQETQYF